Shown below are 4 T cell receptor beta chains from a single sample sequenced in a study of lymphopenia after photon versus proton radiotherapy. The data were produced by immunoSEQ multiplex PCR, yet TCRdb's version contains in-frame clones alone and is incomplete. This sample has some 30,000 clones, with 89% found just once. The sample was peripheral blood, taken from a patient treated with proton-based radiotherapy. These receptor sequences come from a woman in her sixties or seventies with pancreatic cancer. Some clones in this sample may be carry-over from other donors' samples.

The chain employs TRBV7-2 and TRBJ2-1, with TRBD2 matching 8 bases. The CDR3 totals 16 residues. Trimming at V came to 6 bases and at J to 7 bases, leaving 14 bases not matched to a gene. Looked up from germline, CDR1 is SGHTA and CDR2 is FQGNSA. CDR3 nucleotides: TGTGCCAGCAGAAAAGCAGGATCCAGCGGGAGAAATGAGCAGTTCTTC. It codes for CASRKAGSSGRNEQFF.

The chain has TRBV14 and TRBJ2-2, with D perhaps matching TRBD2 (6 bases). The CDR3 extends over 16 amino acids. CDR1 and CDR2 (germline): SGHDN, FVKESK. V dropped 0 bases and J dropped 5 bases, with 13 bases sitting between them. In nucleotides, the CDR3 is TGTGCCAGCAGCCAAGATCGCAGGGAGGCTACCGGGGAGCTGTTTTTT. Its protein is CASSQDRREATGELFF.

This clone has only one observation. This chain's CDR3 is CATTEVGGISYGYTF. The CDR3 nucleotides read TGTGCCACCACCGAGGTGGGGGGCATAAGCTATGGCTACACCTTC. The chain employs TRBV6-5 and TRBJ1-2; TRBD1 might be the D (6 bases). The length of the CDR3 is 15 residues. The germline V and J ends were trimmed by 10 bases and 4 bases, with 22 bases remaining between them. The V gene's germline CDR1 is MNHEY and CDR2 SVGAGI.

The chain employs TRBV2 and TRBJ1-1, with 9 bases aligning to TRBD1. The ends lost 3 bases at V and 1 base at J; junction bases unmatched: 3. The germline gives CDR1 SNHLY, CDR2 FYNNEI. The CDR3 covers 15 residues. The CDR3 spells CASSETGGRNTEAFF. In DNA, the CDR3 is TGTGCCAGCAGTGAGACAGGGGGTAGGAACACTGAAGCTTTCTTT.